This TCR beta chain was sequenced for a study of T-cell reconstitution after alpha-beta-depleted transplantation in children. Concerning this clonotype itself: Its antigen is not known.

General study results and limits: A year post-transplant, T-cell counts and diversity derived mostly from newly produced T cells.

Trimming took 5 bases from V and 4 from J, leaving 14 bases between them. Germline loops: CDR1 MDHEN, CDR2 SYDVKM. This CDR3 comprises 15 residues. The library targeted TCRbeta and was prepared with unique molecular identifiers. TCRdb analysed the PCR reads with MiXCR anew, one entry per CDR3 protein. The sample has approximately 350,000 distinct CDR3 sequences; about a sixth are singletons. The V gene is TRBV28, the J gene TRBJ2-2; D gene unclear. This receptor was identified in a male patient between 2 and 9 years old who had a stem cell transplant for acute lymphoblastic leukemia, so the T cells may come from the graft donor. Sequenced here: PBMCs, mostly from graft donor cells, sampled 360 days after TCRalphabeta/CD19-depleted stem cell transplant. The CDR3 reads CASSHLMESTGELFF. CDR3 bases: TGTGCCAGCAGTCACCTTATGGAGAGCACCGGGGAGCTGTTTTTT.